This T cell receptor (beta chain) stems from a study of CD8+ T cells in alopecia areata. Background on the study: Tofacitinib was taken orally by treated patients, and the dose was 5 to 10 mg twice daily. It was 6 to 18 months of tofacitinib, and then there were 6 months off drug. The study, taken as a whole, reports: Higher clonality was seen in lesional scalp than in normal scalp, especially in alopecia totalis/universalis.

With regard to this clone: Antigen unknown.

From germline, CDR1 is MGHDK and CDR2 SYGVNS. The ends were cut back, 0 bases at V and 3 bases at J, with 8 bases in the middle. This CDR3 region has 14 residues. Extracted RNA was reverse transcribed into cDNA, the sequencing template. Repertoires were generated with immunoSEQ multiplex PCR, while TCRdb's copy carries only in-frame clones and drops some. This repertoire shows approximately 150,000 clones, just over 65% found once; its top ten account for approximately 10%. The chain carries TRBV25-1 and TRBJ1-1, with D unresolved. This specimen consisted of CD8+ T cells sorted from blood, obtained at week 0. The receptor was derived from a human donor with alopecia areata. The CDR3 region has the DNA TGTGCCAGCAGTGAATATAAGGCGGACACTGAAGCTTTCTTT. Its translation is CASSEYKADTEAFF.